This T cell receptor beta chain was documented in a study of cytomegalovirus exposure and HLA in healthy donors. At the level of the study: Previous work identified 90 million to 130 million unique TCR beta sequences from roughly 180 million T cells.

Primers: 60 Vbeta forward and 13 Jbeta reverse. Assay used: immunoSEQ multiplex PCR; TCRdb lists only in-frame clones, some missing. The data hold over 150,000 clones, with around 80% observed a single time. This CDR3 comprises 14 residues. The junction had 4 bases not matched to a gene; V was cut back by 3 bases and J by 5 bases. Germline CDR1 MNHNS, CDR2 SASEGT. Findings of the study overall: A few chains linked to CMV were shown in vitro to be specific for CMV antigens.

A note on this clone: Its antigen is not identified.

Sequencing was carried out using PBMCs. The receptor was derived from a woman aged 45-65 years in good health and CMV-seropositive. This sequence joins TRBV6-1 and TRBJ2-3, with 8 bases that match TRBD2. This chain's CDR3 is CASSDQRGLDTQYF. DNA for the CDR3: TGTGCCAGCAGTGACCAGCGGGGGTTAGATACGCAGTATTTT.